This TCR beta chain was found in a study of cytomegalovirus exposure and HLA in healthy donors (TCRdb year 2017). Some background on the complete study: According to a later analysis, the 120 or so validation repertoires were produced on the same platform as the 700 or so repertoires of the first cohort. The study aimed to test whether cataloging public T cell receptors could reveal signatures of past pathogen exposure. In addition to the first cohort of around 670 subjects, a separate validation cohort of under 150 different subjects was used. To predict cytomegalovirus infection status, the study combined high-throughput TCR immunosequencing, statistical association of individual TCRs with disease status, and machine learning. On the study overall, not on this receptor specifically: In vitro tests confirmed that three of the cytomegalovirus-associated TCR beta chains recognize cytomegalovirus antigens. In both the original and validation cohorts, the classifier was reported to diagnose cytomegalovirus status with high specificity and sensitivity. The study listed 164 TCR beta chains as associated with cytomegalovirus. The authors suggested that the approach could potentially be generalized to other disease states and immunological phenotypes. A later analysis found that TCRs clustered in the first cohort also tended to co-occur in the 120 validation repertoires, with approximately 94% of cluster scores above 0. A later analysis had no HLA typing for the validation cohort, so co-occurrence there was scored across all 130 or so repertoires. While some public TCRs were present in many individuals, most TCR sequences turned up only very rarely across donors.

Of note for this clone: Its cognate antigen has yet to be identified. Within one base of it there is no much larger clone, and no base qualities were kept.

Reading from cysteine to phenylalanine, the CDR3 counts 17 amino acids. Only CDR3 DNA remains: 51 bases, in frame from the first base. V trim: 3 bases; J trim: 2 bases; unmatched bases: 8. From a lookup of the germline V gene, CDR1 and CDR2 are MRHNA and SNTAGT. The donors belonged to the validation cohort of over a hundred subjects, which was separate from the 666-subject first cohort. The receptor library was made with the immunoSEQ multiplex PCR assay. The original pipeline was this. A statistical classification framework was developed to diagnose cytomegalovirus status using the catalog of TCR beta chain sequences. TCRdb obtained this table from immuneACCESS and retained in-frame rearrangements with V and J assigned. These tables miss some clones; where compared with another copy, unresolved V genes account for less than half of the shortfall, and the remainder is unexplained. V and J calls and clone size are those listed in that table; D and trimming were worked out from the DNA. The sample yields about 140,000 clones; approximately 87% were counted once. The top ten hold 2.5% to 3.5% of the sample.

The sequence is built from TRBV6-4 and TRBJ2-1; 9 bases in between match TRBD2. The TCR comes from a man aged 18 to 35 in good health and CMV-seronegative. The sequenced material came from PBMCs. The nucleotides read TGTGCCAGCAGTGATCTAGCGGGGACCTCCCCCTACAATGAGCAGTTCTTC. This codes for CASSDLAGTSPYNEQFF.